Presented here are 26 T cell receptor beta chains from one specimen sequenced in a study of cytotoxic CD8 clonotypes in ibrutinib-treated CLL. Sequencing used immunoSEQ multiplex PCR; TCRdb keeps in-frame clones, though not all of them. The sample holds about 200,000 clones, 65% to 80% seen once. The sample in question was PBMCs, obtained after 12 months of ibrutinib treatment. These receptors all stem from a human donor with chronic lymphocytic leukemia.

This chain links TRBV6-1 with TRBJ1-4, with unresolved D. Trimming removed 0 bases at V and 7 bases at J, with 9 bases between. Per the germline V gene, CDR1 is MNHNS and CDR2 is SASEGT. This CDR3 comprises 14 residues. The DNA of the CDR3 is TGTGCCAGCAGTGAAGCAGGGAGCGGTGAAAAACTGTTTTTT. Residues: CASSEAGSGEKLFF.

V usage is TRBV7-2 and J usage is TRBJ2-3; 9 positions agree with TRBD1. The CDR3 spans 16 residues. CDR1 is SGHTA and CDR2 is FQGNSA in the germline V gene. V shed 6 bases, J shed 3 bases, and the junction held 10 bases outside the gene matches. The CDR3 region has the DNA TGTGCCAGCAGTTACTACAGGGGGCAGGGTACAGATACGCAGTATTTT. Translating gives CASSYYRGQGTDTQYF.

The rearrangement links TRBV28 to TRBJ1-2; 8 nucleotides match TRBD1. Looked up from germline, CDR1 is MDHEN and CDR2 is SYDVKM. V was pared by 8 bases and J by 3 bases, with 5 bases of the junction left unmatched. The CDR3 has 13 residues. DNA for the CDR3: TGTGCCAGCCGGTCGGGACAGGACTATGGCTACACCTTC. Protein sequence: CASRSGQDYGYTF.

V and J are TRBV19 and TRBJ1-1, with TRBD1 identical over 8 bases. CDR3 length: 14 amino acids. Germline trimming cut 10 bases from V and 2 bases from J; bases unmatched to any gene: 9. Germline-derived CDR1 and CDR2 are LNHDA and SQIVND (reference sequence). CDR3 region: CATFLGQGNTEAFF. For the CDR3, the DNA is TGTGCCACCTTCCTCGGACAGGGTAACACTGAAGCTTTCTTT.

This chain links TRBV6-6 with TRBJ1-4; D gene uncertain. Trimming stripped 2 bases from V and 5 bases from J, with 6 bases between. The germline CDR1 and CDR2 sequences are MNHNY and SVGAGI (reference sequence). The CDR3 extends over 13 amino acids. The CDR3 reads CASSYGRNEKLFF. CDR3 DNA sequence: TGTGCCAGCAGTTACGGCAGGAATGAAAAACTGTTTTTT.

The chain joins TRBV18 to TRBJ2-1; D gene uncertain. This CDR3 region has 12 residues. Germline lookup yields CDR1 KGHSH and CDR2 LQKENI. V was pared by 6 bases and J by 6 bases, with 9 bases between. The CDR3 here is CASSPQVNEQFF. DNA for the CDR3: TGTGCCAGCTCCCCCCAAGTCAATGAGCAGTTCTTC.

The chain combines TRBV6-5 with TRBJ2-7, with 9 bases that match TRBD2. J lost 7 bases, V lost 0 bases, and 7 bases had no gene match. The CDR3 runs to 15 residues. From germline, CDR1 is MNHEY and CDR2 SVGAGI. The DNA for the CDR3 is TGTGCCAGCAGTTACTCAATTAGCGGGAGTTTTGAGCAGTACTTC. Residues: CASSYSISGSFEQYF.

This clone is a singleton in its sample. The V and J genes are TRBV30 and TRBJ2-1; D is possibly TRBD2 (7 bases). This CDR3 region has 15 residues. V was clipped by 0 bases and J by 7 bases, with 16 bases between them. Germline V gene lookup returns CDR1 GTSNPN and CDR2 SVGIG (reference sequence). CDR3 nucleotides: TGTGCCTGGAGTGTATCCCGGGGGGCGGCTAATGAGCAGTTCTTC. Amino acid sequence: CAWSVSRGAANEQFF.

The chain uses TRBV30 and TRBJ1-6; TRBD1 is a possible D gene (5 bases). Looked up from germline, CDR1 is GTSNPN and CDR2 is SVGIG (reference sequence). Trimming cost V 2 bases and J 6 bases, with 14 bases left between them. The CDR3 is 15 amino acids. CDR3 in DNA: TGTGCCTGGAGTTCGTCGGGAGGGACTAATTCACCCCTCCACTTT. This gives the protein CAWSSSGGTNSPLHF. The full variable domain, in which reference TRBV30 and TRBJ1-6 provide the parts outside the CDR3, is SQTIHQWPATLVQPVGSPLSLECTVEGTSNPNLYWYRQAAGRGLQLLFYSVGIGQISSEVPQNLSASRPQDRQFILSSKKLLLSDSGFYLCAWSSSGGTNSPLHFGNGTRLTVT.

The chain joins TRBV15 to TRBJ2-5, with 7 bases identical to TRBD1. Germline V gives CDR1 LNHNV, CDR2 YYDKDF (reference sequence). The CDR3 consists of 16 residues. V lost 1 base, J lost 0 bases, and 5 bases stayed unmatched. CDR3 region: CATSRGEGANQETQYF. CDR3 sequence (DNA): TGTGCCACCAGCAGAGGAGAGGGGGCCAACCAAGAGACCCAGTACTTC. The entire variable domain, with the rest obtained from reference TRBV15 and TRBJ2-5, is as follows: DAMVIQNPRYQVTQFGKPVTLSCSQTLNHNVMYWYQQKSSQAPKLLFHYYDKDFNNEADTPDNFQSRRPNTSFCFLDIRSPGLGDTAMYLCATSRGEGANQETQYFGPGTRLLVL.

The gene calls are TRBV19 and TRBJ2-7; no firm D call. The ends were cut back, 3 bases at V and 5 bases at J, with 20 bases in the middle. Germline V gene lookup returns CDR1 LNHDA and CDR2 SQIVND (reference sequence). The CDR3 runs to 16 residues. CDR3 residues: CASSIGHTRPRNEQYF. In DNA, the CDR3 is TGTGCCAGTAGTATTGGCCACACGCGACCTAGGAACGAGCAGTACTTC.

This clone was detected a few times. A much larger clone is a single base away; this may be a read error. This sample includes further DNA sequences coding for the same CDR3. J is TRBJ1-1 and V is TRBV30, with D maybe TRBD1 (5 bases). The CDR3 totals 13 residues. The germline V gene has CDR1 GTSNPN and CDR2 SVGIG (reference sequence). Trimming shortened V by 0 bases and J by 1 base, and 6 bases separated the two germline ends. The CDR3 sequence is CAWSVTENTEAFF. For the CDR3, the DNA is TGTGCCTGGAGTGTGACAGAGAACACTGAAGCTTTCTTT.

The chain employs TRBV9 and TRBJ2-7, with 9 positions matching TRBD2. V shed 0 bases and J 7 bases; nucleotides not matched to a gene: 2. This CDR3 region has 13 residues. The germline gives CDR1 SGDLS, CDR2 YYNGEE. The CDR3 here is CASSVGLAGEQYF. Here the CDR3 DNA reads TGTGCCAGCAGCGTAGGCCTAGCGGGAGAGCAGTACTTC.

This clone has a handful of counts. The chain has TRBV30 and TRBJ2-2; 7 bases agree with TRBD1. This CDR3 region has 13 residues. Germline lookup yields CDR1 GTSNPN and CDR2 SVGIG (reference sequence). V was pared by 2 bases and J by 8 bases, with 5 bases of the junction left unmatched. CDR3 loop: CAWSKQGLGELFF. CDR3 DNA: TGTGCCTGGAGTAAACAGGGGTTGGGGGAGCTGTTTTTT. Full variable domain (outside the CDR3, taken from reference TRBV30 and TRBJ2-2): SQTIHQWPATLVQPVGSPLSLECTVEGTSNPNLYWYRQAAGRGLQLLFYSVGIGQISSEVPQNLSASRPQDRQFILSSKKLLLSDSGFYLCAWSKQGLGELFFGEGSRLTVL.

The chain is built from TRBV6-7 and TRBJ2-5; D unclear. TRBV6-7 is known as an ORF, though its function is uncertain. This CDR3 has 13 residues. Trimming stripped 2 bases from V and 4 bases from J, with 8 bases between. The CDR3 DNA is TGTGCCAGCAGTTACGCTGGCATAGAGACCCAGTACTTC. It translates to CASSYAGIETQYF.

The rearrangement uses TRBV2 and TRBJ1-2, with a tentative D call TRBD1 (5 bases). V dropped 5 bases and J dropped 7 bases, with 11 bases sitting between them. This CDR3 contains 12 residues. The germline CDR1 and CDR2 sequences are SNHLY and FYNNEI. CDR3 nucleotides: TGTGCCAGCAGTAAAACCGGGACTGGCTACACCTTC. Amino acid sequence: CASSKTGTGYTF.

This clone was seen more than once but under ten times. The rearrangement uses TRBV4-1 and TRBJ1-1, with 7 bases aligning to TRBD1. V gave up 4 bases and J gave up 1 base; unmatched junction bases: 6. The germline gives CDR1 MGHRA, CDR2 YSYEKL. The CDR3 extends over 15 amino acids. CDR3 amino acids: CASSPTGDPNTEAFF. CDR3 DNA sequence: TGCGCCAGCAGCCCCACAGGGGACCCGAACACTGAAGCTTTCTTT.

The sample holds a few counts of this clone. The chain carries TRBV5-4 and TRBJ1-2; D might be TRBD1 (5 bases). Germline CDR1 reads SGHNT; CDR2 reads YYREEE (reference sequence). The CDR3 totals 16 residues. Trimming left V 1 base short and J 2 bases short, with 15 bases between. CDR3 sequence (DNA): TGTGCCAGCAGCTTGCCCCCGGGGGGGGGAAACTATGGCTACACCTTC. As protein: CASSLPPGGGNYGYTF.

This chain joins TRBV7-2 and TRBJ1-1, with D possibly being TRBD1 (5 bases). The CDR3 consists of 13 residues. The germline V and J ends were trimmed by 1 base and 11 bases, with 14 bases remaining between them. Germline CDR1 is SGHTA and CDR2 is FQGNSA. The CDR3 protein is CASSLESGRKAFF. The CDR3 DNA follows: TGTGCCAGCAGCTTAGAATCAGGGAGGAAGGCTTTCTTT.

CDR3 sequence (DNA): TGCGCCAGCAGCTTGTCCAGCGGGGGAACCGGGGAGCTGTTTTTT. Translating gives CASSLSSGGTGELFF. The chain links TRBV5-1 to TRBJ2-2; 8 positions agree with TRBD2. V lost 1 base, J lost 5 bases, and 4 bases stayed unmatched. Germline V gene lookup returns CDR1 SGHRS and CDR2 YFSETQ. The CDR3 runs to 15 residues.

The chain combines TRBV30 with TRBJ2-7; maybe TRBD2 (5 bases). V was cut by 2 bases and J by 0 bases, with 8 bases left in between. Per the germline V gene, CDR1 is GTSNPN and CDR2 is SVGIG (reference sequence). The CDR3 loop spans 13 amino acids. This chain's CDR3 is CAWSTRGSYEQYF. The CDR3 DNA reads TGTGCCTGGAGTACCCGGGGCTCCTACGAGCAGTACTTC.

The gene calls are TRBV7-2 and TRBJ2-1; D possibly corresponds to TRBD1 (6 bases). The CDR3 covers 13 residues. Germline assignment: CDR1 SGHTA and CDR2 FQGNSA. The V gene lost 8 bases and the J gene lost 3 bases, with 11 bases spanning the gap. CDR3 nucleotide sequence: TGTGCCAGCCGCGAGACAGGCTACAATGAGCAGTTCTTC. Amino acids: CASRETGYNEQFF.

This clone was seen a handful of times. The chain has TRBV18 and TRBJ2-3; 11 bases match TRBD2. Germline V lookup: CDR1 KGHSH, CDR2 LQKENI. V shed 0 bases, J shed 7 bases, and the junction held 12 bases outside the gene matches. This CDR3 comprises 18 residues. The CDR3 nucleotides read TGTGCCAGCTCACCACCGGGGCCACTAGCGGGAGATGGGTATACGCAGTATTTT. As protein: CASSPPGPLAGDGYTQYF.

This clone was seen repeatedly, ten times or more. V and J are TRBV30 and TRBJ2-6, with D hard to call. Germline V gene lookup returns CDR1 GTSNPN and CDR2 SVGIG (reference sequence). This CDR3 is built from 13 residues. The V end lost 3 bases, the J end lost 0 bases, and 3 bases lay between the germline ends. The CDR3 protein is CAWSVSGANVLTF. As DNA, the CDR3 is TGTGCCTGGAGCGTCTCTGGGGCCAACGTCCTGACTTTC.

The CDR3 protein is CASSPGGKDEKLFF. The CDR3 DNA sequence: TGCGCCAGCAGCCCAGGGGGGAAGGATGAAAAACTGTTTTTT. The rearrangement joins TRBV5-1 to TRBJ1-4, with 7 bases fitting TRBD1. With V trimmed by 4 bases and J by 6 bases, 6 bases remained unmatched. CDR3 length: 14 residues. Germline V gene lookup returns CDR1 SGHRS and CDR2 YFSETQ.

The chain uses TRBV5-1 and TRBJ1-5; D not certain. Germline V gene data show CDR1 as SGHRS and CDR2 as YFSETQ. Trimming removed 0 bases from V and 1 base from J, with 5 bases in between. CDR3 length: 14 amino acids. The CDR3 reads CASSLGQSNQPQHF. The CDR3 DNA reads as TGCGCCAGCAGCTTGGGGCAGAGCAATCAGCCCCAGCATTTT. The variable domain in full, completed from reference TRBV5-1 and TRBJ1-5, reads KAGVTQTPRYLIKTRGQQVTLSCSPISGHRSVSWYQQTPGQGLQFLFEYFSETQRNKGNFPGRFSGRQFSNSRSEMNVSTLELGDSALYLCASSLGQSNQPQHFGDGTRLSIL.